Below are 32 T cell receptor beta chains sequenced from a single sample in a study of cytomegalovirus exposure and HLA in healthy donors. PCR amplification relied on 60 Vbeta primers (plus 13 Jbeta primers). Sequencing used immunoSEQ multiplex PCR; TCRdb keeps in-frame clones, though not all of them. The data hold approximately 59,000 clones, with 55% to 65% observed a single time. Input material: PBMCs. Receptor source: a man aged 30 to 39 in good health and CMV-seronegative.

The V gene is TRBV14, the J gene TRBJ1-1; D remains ambiguous. Trimming took off 0 bases at V and 4 bases at J, with 15 bases between the two ends. The CDR3 is 16 amino acids. Germline CDR1 reads SGHDN; CDR2 reads FVKESK. The CDR3 sequence is CASSQDIRWFGTEAFF. The CDR3 DNA is TGTGCCAGCAGCCAAGATATCCGGTGGTTCGGCACTGAAGCTTTCTTT.

This clone was observed a handful of times. The genes are TRBV7-8 and TRBJ1-5; D perhaps matches TRBD1 (5 bases). With 0 bases removed from V and 1 base from J, the gap between germline ends came to 13 bases. This CDR3 is 17 amino acids long. The germline CDR1 and CDR2 sequences are SGHVS and FQNEAQ. CDR3 coding DNA: TGTGCCAGCAGCTTAGCGTTTAACGGGGGGAGCAATCAGCCCCAGCATTTT. Amino acids: CASSLAFNGGSNQPQHF.

This chain connects TRBV18 to TRBJ2-7; D gene uncertain. This CDR3 spans 11 amino acids. The germline V and J ends were trimmed by 4 bases and 3 bases, with 4 bases remaining between them. Per germline, CDR1 KGHSH and CDR2 LQKENI. The CDR3 bases are TGTGCCAGCTCACAGCTCTACGAGCAGTACTTC. It encodes CASSQLYEQYF. The entire variable domain, with the rest obtained from reference TRBV18 and TRBJ2-7, is as follows: NAGVMQNPRHLVRRRGQEARLRCSPMKGHSHVYWYRQLPEEGLKFMVYLQKENIIDESGMPKERFSAEFPKEGPSILRIQQVVRGDSAAYFCASSQLYEQYFGPGTRLTVT.

The sample holds one count of this clone. The V call is TRBV7-2, the J call TRBJ2-5; the D gene is possibly TRBD2 (7 bases). The CDR3 covers 17 residues. Trimming cost V 4 bases and J 6 bases, with 24 bases left between them. Germline V gene data show CDR1 as SGHTA and CDR2 as FQGNSA. The CDR3 nucleotides are TGTGCCAGCAGCTCAGTGGGGGGGGGCCTTTTTTCTAAGACCCAGTACTTC. This encodes CASSSVGGGLFSKTQYF.

The genes are TRBV6-6 and TRBJ2-7; 7 bases map to TRBD2. The CDR3 extends over 14 amino acids. V lost 10 bases, J lost 2 bases, and 11 bases stayed unmatched. Germline CDR1 reads MNHNY; CDR2 reads SVGAGI (reference sequence). The CDR3 is CATTPPAGAYEQYF. CDR3 in DNA: TGTGCCACCACACCCCCGGCGGGGGCCTACGAGCAGTACTTC.

The chain is built from TRBV2 and TRBJ2-7; D may be TRBD1 (6 bases). This CDR3 is built from 16 residues. V shed 6 bases and J shed 3 bases, with 21 bases lying between them. Per the germline V gene, CDR1 is SNHLY and CDR2 is FYNNEI. The CDR3: CASSATGTPKVYEQYF. The CDR3 nucleotides read TGTGCCAGCAGCGCGACCGGGACACCGAAGGTCTACGAGCAGTACTTC. Using reference TRBV2 and TRBJ2-7 for the parts outside the CDR3, the full variable domain is EPEVTQTPSHQVTQMGQEVILRCVPISNHLYFYWYRQILGQKVEFLVSFYNNEISEKSEIFDDQFSVERPDGSNFTLKIRSTKLEDSAMYFCASSATGTPKVYEQYFGPGTRLTVT.

This clone appeared once. CDR3 DNA: TGTGCCAGTAGTATAGCGGGGGGATATAGCAATCAGCCCCAGCATTTT. This codes for CASSIAGGYSNQPQHF. The chain combines TRBV19 with TRBJ1-5; D may be TRBD1 (5 bases). V dropped 1 base and J dropped 0 bases, with 10 bases sitting between them. The germline CDR1 and CDR2 sequences are LNHDA and SQIVND (reference sequence). CDR3 size: 16 residues.

This clone appeared a few times. V is TRBV4-1 and J is TRBJ2-6; maybe TRBD1 (6 bases). CDR1 and CDR2 (germline): MGHRA, YSYEKL. This CDR3 contains 16 residues. Trimming took off 0 bases at V and 2 bases at J, with 8 bases between the two ends. Written as DNA, the CDR3 is TGCGCCAGCAGCCAAGATCGGACAGCTGGGGCCAACGTCCTGACTTTC. It specifies CASSQDRTAGANVLTF.

The chain couples TRBV5-4 to TRBJ2-5; 7 bases map to TRBD1. This CDR3 region has 15 residues. The junction had 9 bases not matched to a gene; V was cut back by 2 bases and J by 5 bases. Germline V gives CDR1 SGHNT, CDR2 YYREEE (reference sequence). The CDR3 region is CASSLPSGGGETQYF. DNA for the CDR3: TGTGCCAGCAGCTTACCCTCAGGGGGTGGTGAGACCCAGTACTTC.

V and J are TRBV9 and TRBJ2-3, with TRBD2 identical over 9 bases. With 0 bases clipped from V and 3 bases from J, the junction kept 14 bases outside the gene matches. This CDR3 is 19 amino acids long. The germline V gene has CDR1 SGDLS and CDR2 YYNGEE. CDR3 sequence: CASSVGASGGLLGTDTQYF. The DNA for the CDR3 is TGTGCCAGCAGCGTAGGGGCGAGCGGGGGGTTATTGGGAACAGATACGCAGTATTTT.

The chain couples TRBV15 to TRBJ1-5; D may be TRBD1 (6 bases). CDR1 is LNHNV, CDR2 YYDKDF, per germline (reference sequence). Trimming shortened V by 2 bases and J by 5 bases, and 10 bases separated the two germline ends. The CDR3 runs to 14 residues. CDR3 DNA: TGTGCCACCAGCAGACCCACAGGGTATCAGCCCCAGCATTTT. Amino acids: CATSRPTGYQPQHF.

The chain joins TRBV29-1 to TRBJ2-3, with D unresolved. The V and J ends lost 7 bases and 2 bases respectively, with 7 bases between them. The CDR3 runs 11 residues. Germline CDR1 reads SQVTM; CDR2 reads ANQGSEA. The CDR3 nucleotides are TGCAGCGCTTTAATCACAGATACGCAGTATTTT. Its translation is CSALITDTQYF.

This clone showed up just a few times. The chain uses TRBV6-5 and TRBJ1-2; the D is unclear. Germline V gene lookup returns CDR1 MNHEY and CDR2 SVGAGI. The V gene lost 0 bases and the J gene lost 1 base, with 9 bases spanning the gap. The CDR3 covers 15 residues. CDR3 in DNA: TGTGCCAGCAGTTACTCGAACGGACTTAACTATGGCTACACCTTC. Translated, it gives CASSYSNGLNYGYTF.

The genes are TRBV12-2 and TRBJ2-7; the table names TRBD2, a call not compared with the DNA. TRBV12-2 is a pseudogene. This CDR3 is 11 amino acids long. The CDR3 loop reads CASRSLREQYF. The CDR3 region has the DNA TGTGCAAGTCGCTCCCTGAGGGAGCAGTACTTC.

V gene TRBV5-6 combines with J gene TRBJ2-2, with D unresolved. The CDR3 contains 14 residues. Germline assignment: CDR1 SGHDT and CDR2 YYEEEE. Deletions cut 3 bases from V and 1 base from J, with 7 bases between. The CDR3 spells CASSYDWNTGELFF. The DNA for the CDR3 is TGTGCCAGCAGCTATGACTGGAACACCGGGGAGCTGTTTTTT.

This clone came up a few times. The chain employs TRBV30 and TRBJ2-3, with 12 bases matching TRBD2. V trimming: 5 bases; J trimming: 5 bases; junction bases outside the gene matches: 8. Germline V gene data show CDR1 as GTSNPN and CDR2 as SVGIG (reference sequence). This CDR3 contains 15 residues. In nucleotides, the CDR3 is TGTGCCTGGGGGTTTCTAGCGGGGGGGATAGATACGCAGTATTTT. Its protein is CAWGFLAGGIDTQYF.

The V and J genes are TRBV11-3 and TRBJ2-3; weak D call: TRBD2 (5 bases). The V end lost 5 bases, the J end lost 3 bases, and 15 bases lay between the germline ends. CDR1 is SGHNT and CDR2 is YENEEA in the germline V gene. The CDR3 is 15 residues long. CDR3 residues: CASSRRSAGTDTQYF. The CDR3 coding sequence is TGTGCCAGCAGCCGCCGATCGGCGGGTACAGATACGCAGTATTTT.

The chain recombines TRBV6-5 with TRBJ2-1, with 8 bases lining up with TRBD2. V lost 7 bases to trimming and J lost 5 bases; unmatched junction nucleotides: 7. This CDR3 spans 14 amino acids. Per the germline V gene, CDR1 is MNHEY and CDR2 is SVGAGI. The CDR3: CASTSRREDNEQFF. Here the CDR3 DNA reads TGTGCCAGCACCTCTCGGCGGGAGGACAATGAGCAGTTCTTC.

The gene calls are TRBV5-1 and TRBJ2-7, with TRBD1 matching 11 bases. The junction had 4 bases not matched to a gene; V was cut back by 2 bases and J by 3 bases. The V gene's germline CDR1 is SGHRS and CDR2 YFSETQ. This CDR3 contains 15 residues. The CDR3, as DNA: TGCGCCAGCAGCTTTCAGGGACAGGGGGTCTACGAGCAGTACTTC. It codes for CASSFQGQGVYEQYF.

J is TRBJ1-2 and V is TRBV5-4; 9 bases map to TRBD1. CDR3 length: 15 residues. V was pared by 4 bases and J by 1 base, with 5 bases of the junction left unmatched. Germline-derived CDR1 and CDR2 are SGHNT and YYREEE (reference sequence). DNA for the CDR3: TGTGCCAGCAGCGCCCGGGACAGGGATAACTATGGCTACACCTTC. It specifies CASSARDRDNYGYTF.

This clone was recorded a few times. This sequence joins TRBV6-1 and TRBJ1-1; D ambiguous. Germline CDR1 reads MNHNS; CDR2 reads SASEGT. The CDR3 loop spans 13 amino acids. V was trimmed by 1 base and J by 8 bases, leaving 11 bases between them. The DNA of the CDR3 is TGTGCCAGCAGTGAAGTGGCGGGTTCAGAAGCTTTCTTT. Translating it yields CASSEVAGSEAFF.

This chain uses TRBV6-5 with TRBJ2-5; TRBD1 matches 7 bases. CDR1 is MNHEY and CDR2 is SVGAGI in the germline V gene. The CDR3 has 15 residues. Unmatched junction bases numbered 10, after V lost 7 bases and J lost 2 bases. The CDR3, as DNA: TGTGCCAGCACCCACGGCCAGGGGGAACAAGAGACCCAGTACTTC. Amino acid sequence: CASTHGQGEQETQYF.

The chain couples TRBV5-4 to TRBJ1-1; 11 bases map to TRBD1. The CDR3 is 16 amino acids. Unmatched junction bases numbered 4, after V lost 0 bases and J lost 3 bases. The germline V gene encodes CDR1 SGHNT and CDR2 YYREEE (reference sequence). CDR3 sequence: CASSLGTGGLDTEAFF. The CDR3 DNA follows: TGTGCCAGCAGCTTGGGGACAGGGGGCCTGGACACTGAAGCTTTCTTT.

This clone was seen a few times. CDR3 nucleotides: TGCGCCAGCAGAACAGGGTCCTACGAGCAGTACTTC. This gives the protein CASRTGSYEQYF. This sequence joins TRBV10-2 and TRBJ2-7; D possibly corresponds to TRBD1 (6 bases). The CDR3 sequence is 12 residues long. With 6 bases removed from V and 1 base from J, the gap between germline ends came to 7 bases. From germline, CDR1 is WSHSY and CDR2 SAAADI.

The chain couples TRBV4-2 to TRBJ2-2; D remains ambiguous. V lost 0 bases and J 8 bases, leaving 13 bases between the germline ends. This CDR3 contains 15 residues. CDR1 LGHNA and CDR2 YNFKEQ come from the germline V gene. The CDR3 sequence is CASSQEPRPEGELFF. DNA of the CDR3: TGTGCCAGCAGCCAAGAACCCAGGCCTGAGGGGGAGCTGTTTTTT.

V gene TRBV9 combines with J gene TRBJ2-1; D gene ambiguous. Deletions cut 0 bases from V and 7 bases from J, with 11 bases between. The CDR3 has 14 amino acids. The germline V gene has CDR1 SGDLS and CDR2 YYNGEE. The CDR3 protein is CASSVELVSNEQFF. CDR3 bases: TGTGCCAGCAGCGTAGAGCTAGTATCTAATGAGCAGTTCTTC. The full variable domain, rest sourced from reference TRBV9 and TRBJ2-1, is DSGVTQTPKHLITATGQRVTLRCSPRSGDLSVYWYQQSLDQGLQFLIQYYNGEERAKGNILERFSAQQFPDLHSELNLSSLELGDSALYFCASSVELVSNEQFFGPGTRLTVL.

Worth noting for this clone: A read error may account for a junction end that differs from germline. The J gene is TRBJ1-1, the V gene TRBV29-1, with TRBD1 as a possible D gene (6 bases). This CDR3 region has 12 residues. Per germline, CDR1 SQVTM and CDR2 ANQGSEA. CDR3 sequence (DNA): TGCAGCGGGGCCCAGGGGATATCTGAGGCTTTCTTT. The encoded protein is CSGAQGISEAFF.

In this sample, this clone turned up a few times. The J gene is TRBJ2-5, the V gene TRBV4-1, with TRBD2 matching 10 bases. The ends lost 3 bases at V and 4 bases at J; junction bases unmatched: 5. CDR3 length equals 15 residues. Germline V CDR1 and CDR2: MGHRA, YSYEKL. DNA of the CDR3: TGCGCCAGCAGCCACAAAGCGGGGGGGCGAGAGACCCAGTACTTC. Protein sequence: CASSHKAGGRETQYF.

V is TRBV29-1 and J is TRBJ2-1; 9 bases map to TRBD1. Germline V gene data show CDR1 as SQVTM and CDR2 as ANQGSEA. The J segment lost 6 bases and the V segment lost 6 bases, leaving 9 bases of the junction unmatched. The length of the CDR3 is 14 residues. CDR3 sequence reads: CSVDRDRARNEQFF. DNA of the CDR3: TGCAGCGTGGACCGGGACAGGGCGCGCAATGAGCAGTTCTTC.

The chain carries TRBV27 and TRBJ2-6; 8 positions match TRBD2. The ends lost 5 bases at V and 0 bases at J; junction bases unmatched: 21. The CDR3 extends over 22 amino acids. Germline CDR1 is MNHEY and CDR2 is SMNVEV (reference sequence). The CDR3 here is CASSLTGGPKERTYSGANVLTF. The DNA of the CDR3 is TGTGCCAGCAGTCTTACGGGGGGGCCGAAAGAACGAACTTACTCTGGGGCCAACGTCCTGACTTTC.

The rearrangement joins TRBV18 to TRBJ1-3; no clear D. The CDR3 length is 14 residues. From germline, CDR1 is KGHSH and CDR2 LQKENI. Trimming took 4 bases from V and 3 from J, leaving 10 bases between them. CDR3 amino acids: CASSQNTNGNTIYF. Here the CDR3 DNA reads TGTGCCAGCTCACAGAATACTAATGGAAACACCATATATTTT.

This clone appeared a few times. The rearrangement joins TRBV5-1 to TRBJ2-7, with D possibly TRBD2 on 5 matching bases. The V end lost 9 bases, the J end lost 4 bases, and 14 bases lay between the germline ends. Germline CDR1 SGHRS, CDR2 YFSETQ. The CDR3 loop spans 12 amino acids. The DNA of the CDR3 is TGCGCCACCAACCTGGGAGATTACGAGCAGTACTTC. Translating gives CATNLGDYEQYF.